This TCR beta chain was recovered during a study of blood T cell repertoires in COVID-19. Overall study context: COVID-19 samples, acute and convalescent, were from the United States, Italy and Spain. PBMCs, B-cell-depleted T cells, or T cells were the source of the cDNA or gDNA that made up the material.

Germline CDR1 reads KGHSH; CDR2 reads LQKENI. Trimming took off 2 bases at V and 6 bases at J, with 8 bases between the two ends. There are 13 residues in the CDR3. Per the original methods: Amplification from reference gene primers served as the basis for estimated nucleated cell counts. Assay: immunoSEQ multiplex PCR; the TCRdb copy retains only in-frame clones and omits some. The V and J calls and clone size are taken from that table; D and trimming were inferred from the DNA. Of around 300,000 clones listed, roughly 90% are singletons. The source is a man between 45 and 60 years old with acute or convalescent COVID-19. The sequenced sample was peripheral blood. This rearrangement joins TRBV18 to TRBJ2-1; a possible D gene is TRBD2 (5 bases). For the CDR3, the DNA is TGTGCCAGCTCACCAAATCTAGCCAATGAGCAGTTCTTC. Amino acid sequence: CASSPNLANEQFF.